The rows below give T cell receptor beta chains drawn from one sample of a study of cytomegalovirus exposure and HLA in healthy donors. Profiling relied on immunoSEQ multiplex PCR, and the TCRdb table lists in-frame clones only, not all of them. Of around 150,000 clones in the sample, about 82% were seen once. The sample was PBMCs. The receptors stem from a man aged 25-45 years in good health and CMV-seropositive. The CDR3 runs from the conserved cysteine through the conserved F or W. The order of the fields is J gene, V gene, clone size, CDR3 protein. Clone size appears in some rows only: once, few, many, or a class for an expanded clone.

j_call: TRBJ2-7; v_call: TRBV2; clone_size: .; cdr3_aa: CASSGYITYEQYF
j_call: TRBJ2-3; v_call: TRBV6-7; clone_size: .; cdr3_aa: CASSYSGQGYTDTQYF
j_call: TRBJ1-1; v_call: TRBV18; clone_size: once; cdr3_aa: CASSSGENTEAFF
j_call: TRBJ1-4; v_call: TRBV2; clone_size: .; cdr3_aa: CASSEFGESTNEKLFF
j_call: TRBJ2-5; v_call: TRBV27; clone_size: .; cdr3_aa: CASSFRGLETQYF
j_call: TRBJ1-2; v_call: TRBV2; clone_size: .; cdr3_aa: CASSVAGAKTF
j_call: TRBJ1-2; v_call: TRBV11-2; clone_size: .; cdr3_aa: CASSLRQGGYGYTF
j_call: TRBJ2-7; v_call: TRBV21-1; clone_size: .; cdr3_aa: CASSKAGTEITYEQYF
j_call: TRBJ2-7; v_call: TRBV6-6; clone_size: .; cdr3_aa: CASSYTTGVFYEQYF
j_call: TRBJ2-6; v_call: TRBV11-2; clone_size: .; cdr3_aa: CASSLEGQVGANVLTF
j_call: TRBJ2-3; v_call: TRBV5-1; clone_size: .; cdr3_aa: CASSWGDRGLDPDTQYF
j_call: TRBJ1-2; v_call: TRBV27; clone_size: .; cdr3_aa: CASSLSGSLYGYTF
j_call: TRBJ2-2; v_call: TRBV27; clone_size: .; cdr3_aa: CASSWGTVTGELFF
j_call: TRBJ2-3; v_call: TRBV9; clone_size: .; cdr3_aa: CASSPGGVPLTDTQYF
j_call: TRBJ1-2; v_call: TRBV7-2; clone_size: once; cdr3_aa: CASSLRDRGQRGYTF
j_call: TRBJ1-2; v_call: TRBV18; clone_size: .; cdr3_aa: CASSPLTGPQGNYGYTF
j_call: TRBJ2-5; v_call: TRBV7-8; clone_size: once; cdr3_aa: CASSRTSGETQYF
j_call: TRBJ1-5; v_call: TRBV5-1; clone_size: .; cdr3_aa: CASSLGGQNQPQHF
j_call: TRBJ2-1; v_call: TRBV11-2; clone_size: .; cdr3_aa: CASSYGTGGYNEQFF
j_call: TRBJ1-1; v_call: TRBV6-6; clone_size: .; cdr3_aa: CASSTGTGGTEAFF
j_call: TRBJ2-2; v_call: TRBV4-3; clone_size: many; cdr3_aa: CASSQEPGGVAGELFF
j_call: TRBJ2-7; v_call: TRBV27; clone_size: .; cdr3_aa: CASSLVGTFHAQYF
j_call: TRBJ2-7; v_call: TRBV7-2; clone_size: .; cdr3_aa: CASSPGTGASYEQYF
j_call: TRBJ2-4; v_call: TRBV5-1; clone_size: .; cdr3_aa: CASSLFAGAGSDIQYF
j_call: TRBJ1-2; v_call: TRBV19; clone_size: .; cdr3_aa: CASSIVYSNYGYTF
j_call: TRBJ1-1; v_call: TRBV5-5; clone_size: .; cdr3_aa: CASSSQIENTEAFF
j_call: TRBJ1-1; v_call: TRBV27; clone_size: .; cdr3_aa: CASSSSRDVNTEAFF
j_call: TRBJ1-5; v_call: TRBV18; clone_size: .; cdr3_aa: CASSLVRAAGTGDQPQHF
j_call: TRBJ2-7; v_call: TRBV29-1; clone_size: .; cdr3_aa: CSVRSRQATSYEQYF
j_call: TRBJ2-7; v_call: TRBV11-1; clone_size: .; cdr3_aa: CASSGVTRDRVPYEQYF
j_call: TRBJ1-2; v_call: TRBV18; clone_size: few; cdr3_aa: CASSPTRDRVYGYTF
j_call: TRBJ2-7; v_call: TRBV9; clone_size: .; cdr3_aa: CASSPSTGTTWSEQYF
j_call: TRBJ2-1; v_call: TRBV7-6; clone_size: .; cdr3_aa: CASSLSRGNYNEQFF
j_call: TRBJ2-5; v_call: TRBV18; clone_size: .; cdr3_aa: CASSPGTSGRRLQETQYF
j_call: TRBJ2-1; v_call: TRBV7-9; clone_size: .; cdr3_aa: CASSSTGGEQFF
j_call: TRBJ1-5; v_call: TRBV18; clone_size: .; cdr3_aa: CASSPLGAGTGGEIKAQHF
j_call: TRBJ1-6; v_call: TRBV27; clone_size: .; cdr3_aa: CASSLTGTVSPLHF
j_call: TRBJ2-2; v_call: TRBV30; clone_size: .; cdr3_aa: CAWNGAGGFAGELFF
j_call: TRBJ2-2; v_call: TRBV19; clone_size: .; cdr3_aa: CASRGQGNTGELFF
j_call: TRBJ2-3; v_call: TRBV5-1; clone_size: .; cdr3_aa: CASSLTPTTSTDTQYF
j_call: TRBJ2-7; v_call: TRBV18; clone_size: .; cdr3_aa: CASSPSGQEDAYEQYF